The 31 T cell receptor beta chains below were found in one sample sequenced in a study of T cell responses to AZD1222 COVID-19 vaccine. Data came from immunoSEQ multiplex PCR; TCRdb stores just in-frame clones and leaves some out. The table includes more than 85,000 clones, about 91% detected once. The material was peripheral blood, obtained on day 0 of AZD1222 vaccination. The receptors stem from an adult in good health.

This chain uses TRBV7-8 with TRBJ1-6, with 8 bases matching TRBD1. Trimming took 1 base from V and 8 from J; bases not matched to a gene: 7. Germline CDR1 SGHVS, CDR2 FQNEAQ. The CDR3 runs to 16 residues. CDR3 nucleotides: TGTGCCAGCAGCTTAGGCCCCAGGGGGCTAGATTCACCCCTCCACTTT. Amino acids: CASSLGPRGLDSPLHF.

The V and J genes are TRBV7-9 and TRBJ2-7, with TRBD2 matching 7 bases. This CDR3 is 16 amino acids long. V lost 3 bases to trimming and J lost 6 bases; unmatched junction nucleotides: 14. Germline V gene lookup returns CDR1 SEHNR and CDR2 FQNEAQ (reference sequence). The CDR3: CASSFSGGRDLLEQYF. The CDR3 DNA follows: TGTGCCAGCAGCTTTTCCGGGGGGAGGGATCTTCTCGAGCAGTACTTC.

V is TRBV18 and J is TRBJ1-2, with 10 nucleotides matching TRBD1. Germline lookup yields CDR1 KGHSH and CDR2 LQKENI. This CDR3 spans 14 amino acids. The trim removed 3 bases at V and 8 bases at J, leaving 6 bases unmatched. The CDR3 nucleotides are TGTGCCAGCTCACCCCAATCGGACAGGGGGGGCTACACCTTC. Protein product: CASSPQSDRGGYTF.

The rearrangement joins TRBV5-1 to TRBJ1-1, with D unresolved. CDR3 length: 12 amino acids. Trimming left V 3 bases short and J 6 bases short, with 9 bases between. Germline V gene sequence: CDR1 SGHRS, CDR2 YFSETQ. The DNA for the CDR3 is TGCGCCAGCAGCTCGTCGGGTGCTGAAGCTTTCTTT. This translates into CASSSSGAEAFF.

This chain links TRBV27 with TRBJ2-7; 13 nucleotides align to TRBD2. V was pared by 1 base and J by 3 bases, with 6 bases of the junction left unmatched. CDR1 and CDR2 (germline): MNHEY, SMNVEV (reference sequence). The CDR3 runs 17 residues. The CDR3 region has the DNA TGTGCCAGCAGTTTATTCCCGACTAGCGGGGGGCTCTACGAGCAGTACTTC. This encodes CASSLFPTSGGLYEQYF.

The V and J genes are TRBV5-1 and TRBJ1-2; possible D gene TRBD1, 6 bases. The CDR3 spans 14 residues. The V and J ends lost 3 bases and 4 bases respectively, with 13 bases between them. Germline V gene sequence: CDR1 SGHRS, CDR2 YFSETQ. CDR3 in amino acids: CASSSDGQPYGYTF. In DNA form, the CDR3 reads TGCGCCAGCAGCTCCGATGGACAGCCCTATGGCTACACCTTC.

CDR3 sequence reads: CASSPGGLGNQPQHF. Here the CDR3 DNA reads TGTGCCAGCTCACCGGGAGGTTTGGGCAATCAGCCCCAGCATTTT. The chain is built from TRBV18 and TRBJ1-5, with unresolved D. This CDR3 is built from 15 residues. The V end lost 3 bases, the J end lost 2 bases, and 11 bases lay between the germline ends. Germline V gives CDR1 KGHSH, CDR2 LQKENI.

This chain uses TRBV7-9 with TRBJ1-1; D gene uncertain. Germline V gene lookup returns CDR1 SEHNR and CDR2 FQNEAQ (reference sequence). The CDR3 covers 14 residues. V gave up 1 base and J gave up 1 base, with 7 bases separating them. This CDR3 reads CASSLEGGNTEAFF. The CDR3, as DNA: TGTGCCAGCAGCTTAGAGGGAGGGAACACTGAAGCTTTCTTT.

This clone was seen once. The chain links TRBV7-9 to TRBJ2-7; D ambiguous. Per the germline V gene, CDR1 is SEHNR and CDR2 is FQNEAQ (reference sequence). The CDR3 consists of 11 residues. V was pared by 8 bases and J by 3 bases, with 8 bases between. The CDR3 here is CASGQNYEQYF. The CDR3 nucleotides read TGTGCCAGCGGCCAAAACTACGAGCAGTACTTC. Drawing the rest from reference TRBV7-9 and TRBJ2-7, the complete variable domain is DTGVSQNPRHKITKRGQNVTFRCDPISEHNRLYWYRQTLGQGPEFLTYFQNEAQLEKSRLLSDRFSAERPKGSFSTLEIQRTEQGDSAMYLCASGQNYEQYFGPGTRLTVT.

The rearrangement links TRBV7-2 to TRBJ1-4, with 9 bases that match TRBD1. CDR3 length: 15 residues. J lost 7 bases, V lost 8 bases, and 11 bases had no gene match. Per the germline V gene, CDR1 is SGHTA and CDR2 is FQGNSA. CDR3 residues: CASGRHRGRTEKLFF. Here the CDR3 DNA reads TGTGCCAGCGGACGCCACAGGGGGCGCACTGAAAAACTGTTTTTT.

The rearrangement uses TRBV23-1 and TRBJ1-5, with unresolved D. TRBV23-1 counts as an open reading frame of uncertain function. The CDR3 runs to 18 residues. Trimming took 0 bases from V and 1 from J, leaving 16 bases between them. CDR3 in amino acids: CASSQSRVVGRSNQPQHF. The DNA of the CDR3 is TGCGCCAGCAGTCAATCGCGGGTGGTAGGACGGAGCAATCAGCCCCAGCATTTT.

The chain is built from TRBV3-1 (or the pseudogene TRBV3-2) and TRBJ1-2, with a tentative D call TRBD1 (5 bases). The germline CDR1 and CDR2 sequences are LGHDT and YNNKEL (reference sequence). The CDR3 is made up of 14 amino acids. Trimming removed 1 base at V and 4 bases at J, with 10 bases between. This chain's CDR3 is CASSQGRQIYGYTF. CDR3 DNA: TGTGCCAGCAGCCAAGGTAGACAGATCTATGGCTACACCTTC.

This clone was counted once. V usage is TRBV7-2 and J usage is TRBJ1-2, with D unclear. Germline lookup yields CDR1 SGHTA and CDR2 FQGNSA. V dropped 4 bases and J dropped 4 bases, with 10 bases sitting between them. The CDR3 is made up of 13 amino acids. CDR3 residues: CASSSREAYGYTF. The CDR3 DNA is TGTGCCAGCAGCTCCCGCGAGGCCTATGGCTACACCTTC.

The rearrangement links TRBV9 to TRBJ2-3; D ambiguous. Germline V gene lookup returns CDR1 SGDLS and CDR2 YYNGEE. The V gene lost 0 bases and the J gene lost 5 bases, with 7 bases spanning the gap. The CDR3 length is 13 residues. CDR3 bases: TGTGCCAGCAGCGTAGCGGTCGGAGATACGCAGTATTTT. Its translation: CASSVAVGDTQYF.

The J gene is TRBJ1-2, the V gene TRBV20-1; the D gene is possibly TRBD1 (5 bases). The V and J ends lost 3 bases and 0 bases respectively, with 17 bases between them. The V gene's germline CDR1 is DFQATT and CDR2 SNEGSKA (reference sequence). This CDR3 spans 16 amino acids. The CDR3 DNA reads as TGCAGTGCTAGTGGCGGGTCAGGGAGGTCTAACTATGGCTACACCTTC. Protein product: CSASGGSGRSNYGYTF.

The chain has TRBV19 and TRBJ1-1, with unresolved D. The CDR3 extends over 12 amino acids. Germline V lookup: CDR1 LNHDA, CDR2 SQIVND (reference sequence). V was shortened by 8 bases and J by 1 base, with 8 bases between the two germline ends. CDR3 loop: CASVSANTEAFF. The CDR3 DNA follows: TGTGCCAGTGTGAGCGCGAACACTGAAGCTTTCTTT.

Written as DNA, the CDR3 is TGTGCCAGCAGCTTAGGGCCCGAGGTAGGAGACAATGAGCAGTTCTTC. It translates to CASSLGPEVGDNEQFF. The V and J genes are TRBV11-3 and TRBJ2-1, with D hard to call. Trimming cost V 1 base and J 5 bases, with 15 bases left between them. This CDR3 has 16 residues. CDR1 is SGHNT and CDR2 is YENEEA in the germline V gene.

The chain links TRBV7-2 to TRBJ1-1, with no clear D. CDR3 length equals 12 residues. Deletions cut 2 bases from V and 11 bases from J, with 12 bases between. Per the germline V gene, CDR1 is SGHTA and CDR2 is FQGNSA. CDR3 nucleotides: TGTGCCAGCAGCTTATTTAGCCAGGAGGCTTTCTTT. It specifies CASSLFSQEAFF.

In its sample, this clone was seen a few times. The chain joins TRBV10-1 to TRBJ2-7; perhaps TRBD2 as D (5 bases). Trimming removed 4 bases from V and 3 bases from J, with 10 bases in between. This CDR3 contains 13 residues. The germline V gene has CDR1 WNHNN and CDR2 SYGVQD (reference sequence). CDR3 DNA: TGCGCCAGCAGTGGAGGGTTGGACTACGAGCAGTACTTC. This gives the protein CASSGGLDYEQYF.

This chain connects TRBV15 to TRBJ2-3, with 13 bases aligning to TRBD2. The CDR3 totals 17 residues. Germline CDR1 LNHNV, CDR2 YYDKDF (reference sequence). Unmatched junction bases numbered 10, after V lost 8 bases and J lost 2 bases. The CDR3, as DNA: TGTGCCACCCGATCGACTAGCGGGGGGAGGAACACAGATACGCAGTATTTT. Translation gives CATRSTSGGRNTDTQYF.

The chain uses TRBV10-3 and TRBJ2-1, with TRBD2 identical over 8 bases. Germline V gene sequence: CDR1 ENHRY, CDR2 SYGVKD. The J segment lost 4 bases and the V segment lost 8 bases, leaving 10 bases of the junction unmatched. This CDR3 has 15 residues. The CDR3 region has the DNA TGTGCCATCTCGGGAGGGGCTAGCGGGTACAATGAGCAGTTCTTC. Protein product: CAISGGASGYNEQFF.

The CDR3 DNA is TGTGCCACCAGTGACGGCAGAGACCCCTATAGCAATCAGCCCCAGCATTTT. This translates into CATSDGRDPYSNQPQHF. The V call is TRBV24-1, the J call TRBJ1-5; D not resolved. The CDR3 sequence is 17 residues long. The V gene's germline CDR1 is KGHDR and CDR2 SFDVKD. V shed 4 bases and J shed 0 bases, with 15 bases lying between them.

The V and J genes are TRBV29-1 and TRBJ1-1; 10 positions match TRBD1. CDR1 is SQVTM and CDR2 is ANQGSEA in the germline V gene. With 5 bases clipped from V and 3 bases from J, the junction kept 6 bases outside the gene matches. CDR3 length: 14 amino acids. In DNA, the CDR3 is TGCAGCGTTCAACGACAGGGGGCGCACACTGAAGCTTTCTTT. As protein: CSVQRQGAHTEAFF.

This clone was counted a single time. This sequence joins TRBV10-1 and TRBJ1-2, with TRBD1 as a possible D gene (5 bases). Between the trimmed V and J ends, which lost 4 bases and 6 bases, there was a span of 12 bases. The CDR3 runs 13 residues. Germline-derived CDR1 and CDR2 are WNHNN and SYGVQD (reference sequence). CDR3 sequence: CASSGSRVNGYTF. CDR3 sequence (DNA): TGCGCCAGCAGTGGTTCCAGGGTAAATGGCTACACCTTC.

This chain links TRBV7-2 with TRBJ2-2; no clear D gene. The CDR3 spans 17 residues. Between the trimmed V and J ends, which lost 5 bases and 1 base, there was a span of 17 bases. Germline V gives CDR1 SGHTA, CDR2 FQGNSA. CDR3 region: CASSPLMGFWNTGELFF. CDR3 DNA sequence: TGTGCCAGCAGCCCCCTTATGGGCTTCTGGAACACCGGGGAGCTGTTTTTT.

This clone was seen just once. This chain joins TRBV27 and TRBJ1-4; D remains unclear. This CDR3 is built from 15 residues. CDR1 and CDR2 (germline): MNHEY, SMNVEV (reference sequence). Trimming left V 5 bases short and J 5 bases short, with 15 bases between. The CDR3 nucleotides are TGTGCCAGCAGTCTCGGACGGATGGGAAATGAAAAACTGTTTTTT. Protein product: CASSLGRMGNEKLFF. Full variable domain (outside the CDR3, taken from reference TRBV27 and TRBJ1-4): EAQVTQNPRYLITVTGKKLTVTCSQNMNHEYMSWYRQDPGLGLRQIYYSMNVEVTDKGDVPEGYKVSRKEKRNFPLILESPSPNQTSLYFCASSLGRMGNEKLFFGSGTQLSVL.

V is TRBV2 and J is TRBJ2-7; the D is unclear. CDR1 and CDR2 from the germline V gene are SNHLY and FYNNEI. V was cut by 9 bases and J by 2 bases, with 14 bases left in between. This CDR3 has 13 residues. Here the CDR3 reads CASSAGYPYEQYF. Here the CDR3 DNA reads TGTGCCAGTTCTGCCGGTTACCCCTACGAGCAGTACTTC. Drawing the rest from reference TRBV2 and TRBJ2-7, the complete variable domain is EPEVTQTPSHQVTQMGQEVILRCVPISNHLYFYWYRQILGQKVEFLVSFYNNEISEKSEIFDDQFSVERPDGSNFTLKIRSTKLEDSAMYFCASSAGYPYEQYFGPGTRLTVT.

The chain links TRBV4-3 to TRBJ1-4; 8 positions match TRBD1. Unmatched junction bases numbered 9, after V lost 1 base and J lost 14 bases. CDR3 length: 14 residues. In germline, CDR1 is LGHNA, CDR2 YSLEER. In DNA form, the CDR3 reads TGCGCCAGCAGCCAAGTTTGGCGGACAGGGAGGCTGTTTTTT. This gives the protein CASSQVWRTGRLFF.

This chain links TRBV6-4 with TRBJ1-5; tentative D call: TRBD1 (5 bases). With 1 base removed from V and 7 bases from J, the gap between germline ends came to 8 bases. Germline V gene lookup returns CDR1 MRHNA and CDR2 SNTAGT. The CDR3 totals 13 residues. As DNA, the CDR3 is TGTGCCAGCAGTGACTATCGGGGGCAGCCCCAGCATTTT. Its translation is CASSDYRGQPQHF.

The V call is TRBV29-1, the J call TRBJ1-3; tentatively, D is TRBD1 (5 bases). The CDR3 runs 15 residues. Germline CDR1 and CDR2: SQVTM and ANQGSEA. V lost 4 bases, J lost 2 bases, and 15 bases lay in between. CDR3 loop: CSVGVGQSAGNTIYF. CDR3 DNA sequence: TGCAGCGTTGGTGTTGGACAATCGGCTGGAAACACCATATATTTT. Combining the CDR3 with reference TRBV29-1 and TRBJ1-3 gives the whole variable domain SAVISQKPSRDICQRGTSLTIQCQVDSQVTMMFWYRQQPGQSLTLIATANQGSEATYESGFVIDKFPISRPNLTFSTLTVSNMSPEDSSIYLCSVGVGQSAGNTIYFGEGSWLTVV.

The chain recombines TRBV3-1 (or the pseudogene TRBV3-2) with TRBJ1-1; D not resolved. Germline V CDR1 and CDR2: LGHDT, YNNKEL (reference sequence). The germline V and J ends were trimmed by 8 bases and 0 bases, with 7 bases remaining between them. The CDR3 has 12 residues. The CDR3 loop is CASGIMNTEAFF. CDR3 in DNA: TGTGCCAGCGGGATTATGAACACTGAAGCTTTCTTT.